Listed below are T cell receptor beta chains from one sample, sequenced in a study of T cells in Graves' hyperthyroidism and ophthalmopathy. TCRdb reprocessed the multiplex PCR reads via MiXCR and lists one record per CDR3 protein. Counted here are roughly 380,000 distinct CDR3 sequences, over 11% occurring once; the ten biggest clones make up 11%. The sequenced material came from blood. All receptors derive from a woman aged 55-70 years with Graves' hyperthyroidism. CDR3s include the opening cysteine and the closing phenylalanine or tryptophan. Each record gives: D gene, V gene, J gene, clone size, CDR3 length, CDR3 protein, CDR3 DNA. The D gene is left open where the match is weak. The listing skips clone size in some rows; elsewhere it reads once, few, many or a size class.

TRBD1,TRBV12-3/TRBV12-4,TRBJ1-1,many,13,CASSLAGDRGAFF,TGTGCCAGCAGTTTAGCCGGTGACAGGGGAGCTTTCTTT
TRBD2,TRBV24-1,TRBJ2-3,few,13,CATSSAGGDTQYF,TGTGCCACCAGTTCAGCGGGAGGAGATACGCAGTATTTT
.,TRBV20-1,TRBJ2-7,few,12,CSASYRGDEQYF,TGCAGTGCTAGTTACCGAGGGGACGAGCAGTACTTC
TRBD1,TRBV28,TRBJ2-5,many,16,CASSLPPGQGSETQYF,TGTGCCAGCAGTCTTCCCCCGGGACAGGGGAGCGAGACCCAGTACTTC
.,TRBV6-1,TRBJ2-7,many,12,CATGGTAYEQYF,TGTGCCACGGGCGGGACGGCTTACGAGCAGTACTTC
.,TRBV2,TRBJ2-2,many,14,CASTQTGRSGELFF,TGTGCCAGCACTCAGACAGGGAGGAGCGGGGAGCTGTTTTTT
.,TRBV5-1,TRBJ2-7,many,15,CASSLGPGRDYEQYF,TGCGCCAGCAGCTTGGGACCTGGGCGCGACTACGAGCAGTACTTC
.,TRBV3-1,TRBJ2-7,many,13,CASSRDGPYEQYF,TGTGCCAGCAGCCGAGACGGACCCTACGAGCAGTACTTC
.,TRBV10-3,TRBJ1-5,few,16,CAISESTFWGDQPQHF,TGTGCCATCAGTGAGTCGACATTCTGGGGGGACCAGCCCCAGCATTTT
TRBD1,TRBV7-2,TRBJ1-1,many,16,CASSPTGWAEDTEAFF,TGTGCCAGCAGCCCGACAGGGTGGGCGGAAGACACTGAAGCTTTCTTT
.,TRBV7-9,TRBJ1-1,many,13,CASSFVGGTEAFF,TGTGCCAGCAGCTTCGTAGGGGGCACTGAAGCTTTCTTT
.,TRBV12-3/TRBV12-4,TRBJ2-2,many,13,CASSTRFGGELFF,TGTGCCAGCAGTACCAGATTCGGCGGGGAGCTGTTTTTT
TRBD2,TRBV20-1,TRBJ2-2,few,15,CSARTSGGFSGELFF,TGCAGTGCTAGAACTAGCGGAGGGTTTTCTGGGGAGCTGTTTTTT
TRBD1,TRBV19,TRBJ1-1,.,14,CASRPYRGNTEAFF,TGTGCCAGTAGACCATACAGGGGTAACACTGAAGCTTTCTTT
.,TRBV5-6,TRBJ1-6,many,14,CASSLDRKNSPLHF,TGTGCCAGCAGCTTGGACAGGAAAAATTCACCCCTCCACTTT
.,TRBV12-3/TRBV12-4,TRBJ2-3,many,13,CASSYDRTDTQYF,TGTGCCAGCAGTTACGACCGCACAGATACGCAGTATTTT
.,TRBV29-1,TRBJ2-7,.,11,CSVVSSYEQYF,TGCAGCGTTGTGAGCTCCTACGAGCAGTACTTC
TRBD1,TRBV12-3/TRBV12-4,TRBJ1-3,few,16,CASSARLQGAGNTIYF,TGTGCCAGCAGTGCCAGGTTACAGGGGGCAGGCAACACCATATATTTT
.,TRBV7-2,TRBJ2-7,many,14,CASSLDWVSYEQYF,TGTGCCAGCAGCTTAGATTGGGTGTCCTACGAGCAGTACTTC
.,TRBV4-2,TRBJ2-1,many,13,CASSQQQGNEQFF,TGTGCCAGCAGCCAACAGCAGGGGAATGAGCAGTTCTTC
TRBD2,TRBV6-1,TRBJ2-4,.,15,CASSSAGGGENIRYF,TGTGCCAGCAGCTCAGCGGGAGGGGGGGAAAACATTCGGTACTTC
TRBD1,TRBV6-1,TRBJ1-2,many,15,CASRRETGTGYGYTF,TGTGCCAGCAGGAGAGAAACCGGGACAGGGTATGGCTACACCTTC
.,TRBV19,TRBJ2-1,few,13,CASSIGLTNEQFF,TGTGCCAGTAGTATTGGACTTACCAATGAGCAGTTCTTC
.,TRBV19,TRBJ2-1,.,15,CASRKQGGSYNEQFF,TGTGCCAGTAGGAAACAGGGAGGCTCCTACAATGAGCAGTTCTTC
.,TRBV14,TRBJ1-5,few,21,CASSQVRKTVGGPNRNQPQHF,TGTGCCAGCAGCCAAGTTCGTAAGACCGTCGGTGGCCCCAATAGAAATCAGCCCCAGCATTTT
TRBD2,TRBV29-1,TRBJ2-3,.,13,CIIQRGFTDTQYF,TGCATCATCCAGCGGGGATTCACAGATACGCAGTATTTT
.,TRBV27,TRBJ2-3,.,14,CASSFQGYTDTQYF,TGTGCCAGCAGTTTCCAGGGGTACACAGATACGCAGTATTTT
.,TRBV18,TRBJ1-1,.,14,CASSEVRLNTEAFF,TGTGCCAGCTCAGAGGTCCGTTTGAACACTGAAGCTTTCTTT
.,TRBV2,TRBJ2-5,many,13,CASSDSLQETQYF,TGTGCCAGCAGTGACAGCCTCCAAGAGACCCAGTACTTC
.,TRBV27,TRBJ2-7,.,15,CASSPTTTTTYEQYF,TGTGCCAGCAGTCCCACGACAACCACGACCTACGAGCAGTACTTC
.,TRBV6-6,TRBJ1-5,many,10,CASGNQPQHF,TGTGCCAGCGGCAATCAGCCCCAGCATTTT
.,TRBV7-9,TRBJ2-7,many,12,CASSRESLEQYF,TGTGCCTCCAGCCGGGAGTCTCTAGAGCAGTACTTC
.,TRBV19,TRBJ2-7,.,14,CASSIFARSREQYF,TGTGCCAGTAGTATATTTGCCCGGTCGAGGGAGCAGTACTTC
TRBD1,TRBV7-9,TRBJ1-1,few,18,CASSSTRAETGQGFIAFF,TGTGCCAGCAGCTCCACCCGAGCCGAAACGGGACAGGGGTTTATTGCTTTCTTT
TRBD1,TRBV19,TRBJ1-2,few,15,CASTYRDRVGAGYTF,TGTGCCAGTACGTACCGGGACAGGGTGGGAGCTGGCTACACCTTC
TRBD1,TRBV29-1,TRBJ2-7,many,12,CSVAGGSYEQYF,TGCAGCGTTGCAGGGGGCTCCTACGAGCAGTACTTC
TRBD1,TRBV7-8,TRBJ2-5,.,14,CASSHGQGRETQYF,TGTGCCAGCAGTCACGGACAGGGCCGCGAGACCCAGTACTTC
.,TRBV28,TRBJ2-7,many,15,CASSLLGGASYEQYF,TGTGCCAGCAGTTTATTGGGGGGGGCCTCCTACGAGCAGTACTTC
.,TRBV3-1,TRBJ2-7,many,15,CASSQALGTYYEQYF,TGTGCCAGCAGCCAGGCCCTAGGGACCTACTACGAGCAGTACTTC
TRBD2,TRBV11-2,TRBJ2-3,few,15,CASSLRGLPTDTQYF,TGTGCCAGCAGCTTAAGGGGACTACCCACAGATACGCAGTATTTT
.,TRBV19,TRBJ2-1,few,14,CASKRGITYNEQFF,TGTGCCAGTAAGCGCGGAATAACCTACAATGAGCAGTTCTTC
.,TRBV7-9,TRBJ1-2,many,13,CASSSPWRHGYTF,TGTGCCAGCAGCTCTCCGTGGAGGCATGGCTACACCTTC
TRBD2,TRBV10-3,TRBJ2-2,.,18,CAISPPGLAGSNTGELFF,TGTGCCATCAGTCCTCCGGGACTAGCGGGATCGAACACCGGGGAGCTGTTTTTT
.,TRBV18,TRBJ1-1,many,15,CASSLSGVEGTEAFF,TGTGCCAGCTCACTAAGTGGTGTGGAGGGCACTGAAGCTTTCTTT
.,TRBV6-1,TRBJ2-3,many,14,CASSEVQGTDTQYF,TGTGCCAGCAGTGAAGTACAGGGCACGGATACGCAGTATTTT
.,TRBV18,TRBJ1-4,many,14,CASSPTGYNEKLFF,TGTGCCAGCTCACCGACAGGCTATAATGAAAAACTGTTTTTT
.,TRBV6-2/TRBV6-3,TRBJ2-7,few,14,CASIQGGTGYEQYF,TGTGCCAGCATCCAGGGGGGGACGGGGTACGAGCAGTACTTC
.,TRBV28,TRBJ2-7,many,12,CASSLKGYEQYF,TGTGCCAGCAGTTTAAAGGGCTACGAGCAGTACTTC
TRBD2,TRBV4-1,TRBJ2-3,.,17,CASSRWPTSGGTDTQYF,TGCGCCAGCAGCCGTTGGCCGACTAGCGGGGGCACAGATACGCAGTATTTT